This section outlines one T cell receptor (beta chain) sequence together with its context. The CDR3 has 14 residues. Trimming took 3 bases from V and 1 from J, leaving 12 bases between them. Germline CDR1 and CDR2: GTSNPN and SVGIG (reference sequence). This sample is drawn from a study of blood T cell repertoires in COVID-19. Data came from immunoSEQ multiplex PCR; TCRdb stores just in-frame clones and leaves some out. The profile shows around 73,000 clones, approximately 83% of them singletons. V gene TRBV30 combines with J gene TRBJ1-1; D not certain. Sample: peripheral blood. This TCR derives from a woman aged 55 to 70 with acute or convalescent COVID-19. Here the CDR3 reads CAWRLRSGNTEAFF. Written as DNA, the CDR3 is TGTGCCTGGAGGCTACGGTCGGGGAACACTGAAGCTTTCTTT.